These 28 T cell receptor beta chains were all obtained from the same sample, sequenced in a study of blood T cell repertoires in COVID-19. TCRdb's copy holds only in-frame clones and misses some; the assay was immunoSEQ multiplex PCR. The data show 72,000 or so clones, around 85% seen once. The specimen was peripheral blood. These TCRs come from a woman over 75 with active or convalescent COVID-19.

This rearrangement joins TRBV5-6 to TRBJ2-1; D might be TRBD1 (6 bases). CDR1 and CDR2 from the germline V gene are SGHDT and YYEEEE. The CDR3 extends over 14 amino acids. V was trimmed by 0 bases and J by 9 bases, leaving 13 bases between them. The CDR3 sequence is CASSLDRVVSEQFF. The CDR3 DNA sequence: TGTGCCAGCAGCTTGGACAGGGTAGTAAGTGAGCAGTTCTTC.

This clone has only a few counts. The genes are TRBV6-2 or TRBV6-3 and TRBJ1-2; weak D call: TRBD1 (6 bases). The CDR3 spans 16 residues. Trimming stripped 2 bases from V and 7 bases from J, with 20 bases between. Germline V gene lookup returns CDR1 MNHEY and CDR2 SVGEGT. The CDR3 is CASSYLTGIGYGGYTF. The DNA for the CDR3 is TGTGCCAGCAGTTACCTAACAGGGATTGGCTATGGTGGCTACACCTTC.

The chain links TRBV3-1 (or the pseudogene TRBV3-2) to TRBJ2-3; tentatively, D is TRBD2 (5 bases). Trimming stripped 1 base from V and 5 bases from J, with 10 bases between. From germline, CDR1 is LGHDT and CDR2 YNNKEL (reference sequence). The CDR3 is made up of 14 amino acids. CDR3 loop: CASSQGLGRDTQYF. The CDR3 DNA is TGTGCCAGCAGCCAAGGTCTGGGGAGAGATACGCAGTATTTT.

The genes are TRBV5-1 and TRBJ2-1; the match to TRBD1 covers 10 bases. Losses at the gene ends were 6 bases for V and 4 bases for J; bases not matched to a gene: 4. Germline CDR1 reads SGHRS; CDR2 reads YFSETQ. CDR3 length equals 14 residues. The CDR3, as DNA: TGCGCCAGCAACCCGGGACAGGGGTACAATGAGCAGTTCTTC. Translated, it gives CASNPGQGYNEQFF.

CDR3 residues: CASSLAQGSSTF. The CDR3 nucleotides read TGTGCCAGCAGCTTAGCGCAGGGTTCCTCTACCTTC. The chain carries TRBV7-9 and TRBJ1-2; D perhaps matches TRBD1 (5 bases). From germline, CDR1 is SEHNR and CDR2 FQNEAQ (reference sequence). V was cut by 0 bases and J by 14 bases, with 13 bases left in between. The CDR3 covers 12 residues.

The V and J genes are TRBV14 and TRBJ2-5, with no clear D. V lost 5 bases, J lost 4 bases, and 8 bases lay in between. The CDR3 consists of 12 residues. The V gene's germline CDR1 is SGHDN and CDR2 FVKESK. The DNA for the CDR3 is TGTGCCAGCAGCATCGCGAGAGAGACCCAGTACTTC. Its translation: CASSIARETQYF.

The chain combines TRBV19 with TRBJ1-5; D may be TRBD1 (6 bases). The CDR3 has 15 residues. The germline V gene encodes CDR1 LNHDA and CDR2 SQIVND (reference sequence). V was pared by 9 bases and J by 6 bases, with 21 bases between. The CDR3 is CASRGARVGGQPQHF. As DNA, the CDR3 is TGTGCCAGCCGGGGGGCTAGGGTCGGAGGTCAGCCCCAGCATTTT.

The CDR3 here is CASSLIRDSSYGYTF. CDR3 bases: TGTGCCAGCAGCTTAATCCGGGACAGCTCCTATGGCTACACCTTC. This chain uses TRBV7-2 with TRBJ1-2, with 7 bases identical to TRBD1. The length of the CDR3 is 15 residues. Germline CDR1 and CDR2: SGHTA and FQGNSA. V lost 2 bases and J lost 4; bases outside the gene matches: 7.

This clone has only one observation. The chain's CDR3 is CASSSGSSYEQYF. CDR3 DNA: TGTGCCAGCAGCTCAGGGTCGTCCTACGAGCAGTACTTC. The V call is TRBV9, the J call TRBJ2-7, with a weak D call TRBD1 (5 bases). Trimming took 4 bases from V and 1 from J, leaving 9 bases between them. CDR1 and CDR2 (germline): SGDLS, YYNGEE. This CDR3 comprises 13 residues.

The gene calls are TRBV10-3 and TRBJ1-6; 7 bases map to TRBD1. The CDR3 has 16 residues. V shed 6 bases and J 5 bases; nucleotides not matched to a gene: 10. Germline loops: CDR1 ENHRY, CDR2 SYGVKD. CDR3 region: CAISVNQGVNNSPLHF. The DNA for the CDR3 is TGTGCCATCAGCGTTAATCAGGGGGTAAATAATTCACCCCTCCACTTT.

This rearrangement joins TRBV7-9 to TRBJ1-5, with 8 nucleotides matching TRBD1. Germline V gene sequence: CDR1 SEHNR, CDR2 FQNEAQ (reference sequence). The CDR3 contains 11 residues. The ends lost 5 bases at V and 12 bases at J; junction bases unmatched: 3. In DNA, the CDR3 is TGTGCCAGCAGCAAGGACAGGGTCCAGCATTTT. Its protein product is CASSKDRVQHF.

This clone was detected once. The chain links TRBV18 to TRBJ2-3; a weak D match, TRBD2 (6 bases). The CDR3 has 14 residues. V was shortened by 2 bases and J by 0 bases, with 6 bases between the two germline ends. The germline V gene has CDR1 KGHSH and CDR2 LQKENI. CDR3 nucleotide sequence: TGTGCCAGCTCACCAGCGGGGAGCACAGATACGCAGTATTTT. It codes for CASSPAGSTDTQYF. Full variable domain (missing parts from reference TRBV18 and TRBJ2-3): NAGVMQNPRHLVRRRGQEARLRCSPMKGHSHVYWYRQLPEEGLKFMVYLQKENIIDESGMPKERFSAEFPKEGPSILRIQQVVRGDSAAYFCASSPAGSTDTQYFGPGTRLTVL.

The rearrangement links TRBV5-1 to TRBJ1-4, with 10 bases fitting TRBD1. The junction had 7 bases not matched to a gene; V was cut back by 3 bases and J by 5 bases. CDR3 length: 16 amino acids. Per germline, CDR1 SGHRS and CDR2 YFSETQ. DNA of the CDR3: TGCGCCAGCAGCTCGAGGACAGGGGGTAACAATGAAAAACTGTTTTTT. The encoded protein is CASSSRTGGNNEKLFF.

CDR3 amino acids: CASTTSLVNTIYF. CDR3 nucleotides: TGTGCCAGCACCACTTCACTGGTTAACACCATATATTTT. The rearrangement joins TRBV7-2 to TRBJ1-3; D gene uncertain. This CDR3 spans 13 amino acids. Germline CDR1 and CDR2: SGHTA and FQGNSA. Trimming removed 7 bases from V and 7 bases from J, with 14 bases in between.

The gene calls are TRBV4-3 and TRBJ1-5; D not resolved. Germline assignment: CDR1 LGHNA and CDR2 YSLEER. The ends were cut back, 0 bases at V and 6 bases at J, with 12 bases in the middle. The CDR3 consists of 15 residues. CDR3 sequence (DNA): TGCGCCAGCAGCCAAGATTTGGGCATTACTCAGCCCCAGCATTTT. It translates to CASSQDLGITQPQHF.

The rearrangement uses TRBV28 and TRBJ2-1, with a possible D match to TRBD2 (6 bases). CDR3 length: 13 residues. V lost 6 bases to trimming and J lost 0 bases, with 6 bases between them. The germline CDR1 and CDR2 sequences are MDHEN and SYDVKM. As DNA, the CDR3 is TGTGCCAGCAGGACTAGCTCCTACAATGAGCAGTTCTTC. It translates to CASRTSSYNEQFF.

The chain couples TRBV6-5 to TRBJ1-1, with 7 bases lining up with TRBD1. This CDR3 comprises 14 residues. Trimming removed 5 bases from V and 3 bases from J; junction bases left unmatched: 6. CDR1 and CDR2 from the germline V gene are MNHEY and SVGAGI. The CDR3 protein is CASSRQGRDTEAFF. The CDR3, as DNA: TGTGCCAGCAGTCGACAGGGAAGGGACACTGAAGCTTTCTTT.

By frequency in the sample, this clone is hyperexpanded. This chain connects TRBV7-2 to TRBJ1-5; D perhaps matches TRBD1 (6 bases). The CDR3 length is 18 residues. Between the trimmed V and J ends, which lost 4 bases and 2 bases, there was a span of 21 bases. CDR1 is SGHTA and CDR2 is FQGNSA in the germline V gene. The CDR3 reads CASSSEAGGQGRNQPQHF. The DNA for the CDR3 is TGTGCCAGCAGCTCCGAGGCGGGGGGGCAGGGGCGCAATCAGCCCCAGCATTTT.

This CDR3 is CASSPSASGANTGELFF. CDR3 nucleotides: TGTGCCAGCAGCCCATCGGCTAGCGGGGCGAACACCGGGGAGCTGTTTTTT. V is TRBV4-2 and J is TRBJ2-2, with 9 bases matching TRBD2. The CDR3 covers 17 residues. Per germline, CDR1 LGHNA and CDR2 YNFKEQ. V lost 4 bases, J lost 0 bases, and 6 bases stayed unmatched.

The rearrangement links TRBV6-1 to TRBJ2-7; 9 bases match TRBD1. Germline lookup yields CDR1 MNHNS and CDR2 SASEGT. J gave up 3 bases and V 1 base, and 1 base lay outside the gene matches. This CDR3 is built from 14 residues. In DNA, the CDR3 is TGTGCCAGCAGTGAAGGGGGACAGGGCTACGAGCAGTACTTC. This codes for CASSEGGQGYEQYF.

The V call is TRBV9, the J call TRBJ2-5, with D perhaps TRBD2 (5 bases). The CDR3 covers 16 residues. Germline loops: CDR1 SGDLS, CDR2 YYNGEE. The V end lost 0 bases, the J end lost 5 bases, and 17 bases lay between the germline ends. The CDR3 sequence is CASSVAAGDYRETQYF. The CDR3 DNA is TGTGCCAGCAGCGTAGCGGCAGGAGACTATAGGGAGACCCAGTACTTC.

The V and J genes are TRBV6-2 or TRBV6-3 and TRBJ2-3; 14 positions agree with TRBD2. CDR1 and CDR2 from the germline V gene are MNHEY and SVGEGT. With V trimmed by 5 bases and J by 5 bases, 9 bases remained unmatched. This CDR3 region has 17 residues. The CDR3 protein is CASSDIRTSGGIDTQYF. The CDR3 region has the DNA TGTGCCAGCAGTGATATTCGGACTAGCGGGGGGATAGATACGCAGTATTTT.

The gene calls are TRBV5-6 and TRBJ1-1; D is perhaps TRBD1 (6 bases). V shed 0 bases and J shed 1 base, with 10 bases lying between them. The CDR3 runs 15 residues. The germline gives CDR1 SGHDT, CDR2 YYEEEE. CDR3 residues: CASSLVGTPNTEAFF. For the CDR3, the DNA is TGTGCCAGCAGCTTGGTAGGGACACCGAACACTGAAGCTTTCTTT.

The chain carries TRBV9 and TRBJ2-1; D unclear. CDR1 and CDR2 (germline): SGDLS, YYNGEE. This CDR3 contains 14 residues. Trimming took 4 bases from V and 2 from J, leaving 10 bases between them. In DNA form, the CDR3 reads TGTGCCAGCAGCCCCGCCCCTACCTACAATGAGCAGTTCTTC. This gives the protein CASSPAPTYNEQFF.

The chain carries TRBV12-2 and TRBJ1-2; TRBD1, the D gene given by the table, was not confirmed from the DNA. TRBV12-2 is flagged as a pseudogene. This CDR3 region has 17 residues. In DNA, the CDR3 is TGTGCAAGTCGCCCCCACCGGCAGGGGCCTTTTAACTATGGCTACACCTTC. This codes for CASRPHRQGPFNYGYTF.

This clone was detected once. This chain connects TRBV7-2 to TRBJ1-1, with TRBD1 matching 7 bases. V dropped 6 bases and J dropped 4; count of bases not matched to a gene: 5. The germline gives CDR1 SGHTA, CDR2 FQGNSA. The CDR3 sequence is 13 residues long. The CDR3 is CASREGGVTEAFF. CDR3 nucleotides: TGTGCCAGCAGGGAAGGGGGCGTCACTGAAGCTTTCTTT.

The chain is built from TRBV9 and TRBJ2-3; 13 positions match TRBD2. Germline trimming cut 0 bases from V and 6 bases from J; bases unmatched to any gene: 10. CDR1 SGDLS and CDR2 YYNGEE come from the germline V gene. CDR3 length: 18 amino acids. CDR3 residues: CASSVAYYTSGGADTQYF. In DNA form, the CDR3 reads TGTGCCAGCAGCGTAGCATATTATACTAGCGGGGGGGCCGATACGCAGTATTTT.

The V and J genes are TRBV29-1 and TRBJ2-1, with TRBD2 identical over 7 bases. CDR1 SQVTM and CDR2 ANQGSEA come from the germline V gene. V shed 3 bases, J shed 4 bases, and the junction held 6 bases outside the gene matches. This CDR3 has 14 residues. The CDR3 region has the DNA TGCAGCGTTGATGGCCGGGGGGAATACAATGAGCAGTTCTTC. This translates into CSVDGRGEYNEQFF.